Presented here are 30 T cell receptor delta chains from one specimen sequenced in a study of Vδ1+ human thymocytes. Overall study results and limits: Highly polyclonal TRG and TRD repertoires with Gaussian CDR3 length distributions appeared in thymus.

Extracted RNA was reverse transcribed into cDNA. Multiplex PCR used pooled V-gene forward primers and a constant-region reverse primer to amplify CDR3s. With CATT, TCRdb re-called clones from the multiplex PCR reads. The data hold about 50,000 delta-chain clones, with more than 13% observed a single time. These receptors' antigens are unknown. Sequenced material: Vdelta1+ gamma-delta thymocytes from the thymus. Subset in this sample: FACS-sorted CD3+ TCRalphabeta- TCRVdelta1+ TCRVdelta2- thymocytes. These receptors all come from a girl under three years old who had congenital heart surgery.

Only one count was recorded for this clone. This chain connects TRDV1 to TRDJ1; 8 bases agree with TRDD2. CDR1 TSWWSYY and CDR2 QGS come from the germline V gene. The trim removed 5 bases at V and 2 bases at J, leaving 16 bases unmatched. The CDR3 covers 18 residues. DNA for the CDR3: TGTGCTCTTGGGCCCTCTCTGATTCTTCCTACAATTACCGATAAACTCATCTTT. Translating it yields CALGPSLILPTITDKLIF.

The gene calls are TRDV1 and TRDJ1, with TRDD3 matching 10 bases. Germline V gene lookup returns CDR1 TSWWSYY and CDR2 QGS. The CDR3 totals 20 residues. Trimming took 5 bases from V and 1 from J; bases not matched to a gene: 19. CDR3 in DNA: TGTGCTCTTGGGACTCTCAGGCACCTAGGAGGGGGATACGCCACCGATAAACTCATCTTT. As protein: CALGTLRHLGGGYATDKLIF.

The chain couples TRDV1 to TRDJ1; 11 positions agree with TRDD3. The V segment lost 3 bases and the J segment 0 bases; nucleotides outside the gene matches: 15. Germline V gene sequence: CDR1 TSWWSYY, CDR2 QGS. CDR3 size: 20 residues. Here the CDR3 DNA reads TGTGCTCTTGGGGACACGCCTCTTACTGGGGGATATGTTAACACCGATAAACTCATCTTT. This sequence encodes CALGDTPLTGGYVNTDKLIF.

The sample holds a few counts of this clone. The chain couples TRDV1 to TRDJ1; TRDD3 agrees at 9 bases. V dropped 5 bases and J dropped 0; count of bases not matched to a gene: 19. The germline V gene has CDR1 TSWWSYY and CDR2 QGS. The CDR3 extends over 20 amino acids. In DNA, the CDR3 is TGTGCTCTTGGGATATCTCCCTTCCTCGGGGGATACAGGGACACCGATAAACTCATCTTT. This encodes CALGISPFLGGYRDTDKLIF.

This clone showed up just a few times. The genes are TRDV2 and TRDJ2; 9 bases line up with TRDD3. Germline V lookup: CDR1 GEAIGNYY, CDR2 EKD. This CDR3 comprises 16 residues. V shed 6 bases and J 4 bases; nucleotides not matched to a gene: 11. CDR3 sequence (DNA): TGTGCCTGTCTCTTACTGGGGGAGCCATGGACAGCACAACTCTTCTTT. It specifies CACLLLGEPWTAQLFF.

V gene TRDV1 combines with J gene TRDJ1, with TRDD3 identical over 7 bases. V lost 5 bases to trimming and J lost 7 bases; unmatched junction nucleotides: 19. CDR1 and CDR2 (germline): TSWWSYY, QGS. The CDR3 is 17 amino acids. Written as DNA, the CDR3 is TGTGCTCTTGGGTCTCCCGACCTTGGGGGACTCCGCTCTAAACTCATCTTT. Its protein product is CALGSPDLGGLRSKLIF.

This clone was picked up a small number of times. The chain recombines TRDV1 with TRDJ1, with D possibly TRDD2 on 6 matching bases. The length of the CDR3 is 17 residues. CDR1 and CDR2 from the germline V gene are TSWWSYY and QGS. V lost 1 base to trimming and J lost 3 bases, with 18 bases between them. The CDR3 DNA follows: TGTGCTCTTGGGGAACCCTCCTACTTCGGGATGGCCGATAAACTCATCTTT. It translates to CALGEPSYFGMADKLIF.

This clone came up a few times. The genes are TRDV1 and TRDJ1, with D perhaps matching TRDD2 or TRDD3 (6 bases each). The V end lost 2 bases, the J end lost 0 bases, and 25 bases lay between the germline ends. The germline V gene encodes CDR1 TSWWSYY and CDR2 QGS. There are 20 residues in the CDR3. The chain's CDR3 is CALGEAISSYPLGYTDKLIF. CDR3 sequence (DNA): TGTGCTCTTGGGGAAGCAATCTCATCCTACCCTCTGGGGTACACCGATAAACTCATCTTT.

The chain combines TRDV1 with TRDJ1, with D perhaps TRDD3 (5 bases). Germline V gives CDR1 TSWWSYY, CDR2 QGS. The V gene lost 4 bases and the J gene lost 4 bases, with 25 bases spanning the gap. The CDR3 is 18 residues long. DNA for the CDR3: TGTGCTCTTGGGGGAACCCCCGCTTGTACTGGTCGTTTCGATAAACTCATCTTT. The encoded protein is CALGGTPACTGRFDKLIF.

This clone was counted between two and nine times. The gene calls are TRDV1 and TRDJ1, with D perhaps TRDD3 (5 bases). The CDR3 has 17 amino acids. Germline V CDR1 and CDR2: TSWWSYY, QGS. V was clipped by 0 bases and J by 6 bases, with 20 bases between them. As DNA, the CDR3 is TGTGCTCTTGGGGAACTACGAATCCGGGGGGGCCTTAATAAACTCATCTTT. Amino acids: CALGELRIRGGLNKLIF.

V and J are TRDV1 and TRDJ1, with 13 bases that match TRDD3. Looked up from germline, CDR1 is TSWWSYY and CDR2 is QGS. CDR3 length: 22 amino acids. Trimming removed 2 bases from V and 2 bases from J; junction bases left unmatched: 20. In DNA form, the CDR3 reads TGTGCTCTTGGGGAATTATCCCCCAGTACTGGGGGATACGGACCTAAAACCGATAAACTCATCTTT. Protein sequence: CALGELSPSTGGYGPKTDKLIF.

The chain carries TRDV1 and TRDJ1; 8 bases are shared with TRDD3. The CDR3 runs 15 residues. CDR1 TSWWSYY and CDR2 QGS come from the germline V gene. The ends lost 2 bases at V and 0 bases at J; junction bases unmatched: 2. The CDR3: CALGEWGMYTDKLIF. For the CDR3, the DNA is TGTGCTCTTGGGGAATGGGGGATGTACACCGATAAACTCATCTTT.

This chain connects TRDV1 to TRDJ1; 9 bases align to TRDD3. V trimming: 4 bases; J trimming: 4 bases; junction bases outside the gene matches: 22. This CDR3 is 20 amino acids long. Germline assignment: CDR1 TSWWSYY and CDR2 QGS. The CDR3 DNA follows: TGTGCTCTTGGGGTTCCTTCCCTTGGGGGATATCGACCGCCCGTCGATAAACTCATCTTT. Its protein product is CALGVPSLGGYRPPVDKLIF.

This clone was observed a few times. The V and J genes are TRDV1 and TRDJ1; no clear D gene. V was clipped by 0 bases and J by 0 bases, with 14 bases between them. Germline lookup yields CDR1 TSWWSYY and CDR2 QGS. This CDR3 contains 17 residues. The CDR3: CALGELPRTTYTDKLIF. Written as DNA, the CDR3 is TGTGCTCTTGGGGAACTTCCAAGGACGACCTACACCGATAAACTCATCTTT.

V is TRDV1 and J is TRDJ1; the D is unclear. V lost 4 bases to trimming and J lost 1 base, with 13 bases between them. The germline V gene has CDR1 TSWWSYY and CDR2 QGS. The length of the CDR3 is 15 residues. The CDR3 nucleotides read TGTGCTCTTGGGGGAAGGCCTTGGACCACCGATAAACTCATCTTT. Amino acid sequence: CALGGRPWTTDKLIF.

V and J are TRDV1 and TRDJ1, with D possibly matching TRDD2 (6 bases). Germline V gene data show CDR1 as TSWWSYY and CDR2 as QGS. CDR3 size: 17 residues. Trimming shortened V by 3 bases and J by 3 bases, and 20 bases separated the two germline ends. In nucleotides, the CDR3 is TGTGCTCTTGGGGACGCCTTCCCGCCGTGGGAGGCCGATAAACTCATCTTT. Translating gives CALGDAFPPWEADKLIF.

This clone turned up a few times. The chain is built from TRDV2 and TRDJ1, with 7 bases aligning to TRDD3. The CDR3 runs to 15 residues. CDR1 GEAIGNYY and CDR2 EKD come from the germline V gene. The ends lost 9 bases at V and 0 bases at J; junction bases unmatched: 12. CDR3 loop: CANPLLGKYTDKLIF. CDR3 in DNA: TGTGCCAATCCGCTACTGGGGAAGTACACCGATAAACTCATCTTT.

The chain combines TRDV1 with TRDJ1, with 8 nucleotides matching TRDD3. J gave up 0 bases and V 5 bases, and 11 bases lay outside the gene matches. Germline V gene data show CDR1 as TSWWSYY and CDR2 as QGS. The CDR3 totals 17 residues. The CDR3 reads CALGKGVGIPNTDKLIF. In DNA, the CDR3 is TGTGCTCTTGGGAAGGGCGTGGGGATACCAAACACCGATAAACTCATCTTT.

This clone showed up just a few times. An end of the junction does not agree with germline; a read error may underlie this. This chain connects TRDV1 to TRDJ1; D is tentatively TRDD2 or TRDD3 (6 bases each). This CDR3 spans 19 amino acids. Germline CDR1 and CDR2: TSWWSYY and QGS. CDR3 bases: TGTGCTCCTGGGGTGAACTTCCTCCAGTTGAATGTGGCGGACGATAAACTCATCTTT. This gives the protein CAPGVNFLQLNVADDKLIF.

This clone was observed many times. The chain couples TRDV3 to TRDJ1, with TRDD3 identical over 8 bases. CDR1 and CDR2 from the germline V gene are TVYSNPD and GDNSRS (reference sequence). Trimming cost V 3 bases and J 4 bases; bases outside gene matches: 22. The CDR3 sequence is 18 residues long. The CDR3 sequence: CAFQPGPVLGAMVDKLIF. For the CDR3, the DNA is TGTGCCTTCCAACCCGGCCCCGTACTGGGGGCAATGGTCGATAAACTCATCTTT.

This clone was seen a few times. The chain couples TRDV1 to TRDJ1, with 7 bases aligning to TRDD3. Germline loops: CDR1 TSWWSYY, CDR2 QGS. CDR3 length equals 16 residues. V trimming: 5 bases; J trimming: 2 bases; junction bases outside the gene matches: 11. Here the CDR3 DNA reads TGTGCTCTTGGGAATACTGGGGTCCAGCGAACCGATAAACTCATCTTT. Protein sequence: CALGNTGVQRTDKLIF.

The table lists this clone with a few counts. V and J are TRDV1 and TRDJ1; the match to TRDD3 covers 10 bases. J gave up 1 base and V 2 bases, and 7 bases lay outside the gene matches. CDR1 TSWWSYY and CDR2 QGS come from the germline V gene. This CDR3 contains 17 residues. The CDR3 is CALGETYWGIRTDKLIF. The CDR3 nucleotides are TGTGCTCTTGGGGAAACGTACTGGGGGATCCGCACCGATAAACTCATCTTT.

This clone has just a few counts. The chain combines TRDV1 with TRDJ1, with 10 bases fitting TRDD3. Per the germline V gene, CDR1 is TSWWSYY and CDR2 is QGS. There are 19 residues in the CDR3. The J segment lost 4 bases and the V segment lost 1 base, leaving 15 bases of the junction unmatched. The CDR3 sequence: CALGERNRPYWGIFDKLIF. DNA of the CDR3: TGTGCTCTTGGGGAACGGAATCGCCCCTACTGGGGGATTTTCGATAAACTCATCTTT.

The rearrangement uses TRDV1 and TRDJ1, with D maybe TRDD2 (7 bases). Trimming left V 4 bases short and J 1 base short, with 31 bases between. The CDR3 is 21 residues long. The germline gives CDR1 TSWWSYY, CDR2 QGS. The CDR3 loop reads CALGAAGIPTPIGGFTDKLIF. The CDR3 nucleotides are TGTGCTCTTGGGGCGGCGGGTATTCCTACACCAATTGGGGGGTTCACCGATAAACTCATCTTT.

This clone was picked up a small number of times. This sequence joins TRDV1 and TRDJ1; D is tentatively TRDD2 or TRDD3 (6 bases each). There are 22 residues in the CDR3. Germline lookup yields CDR1 TSWWSYY and CDR2 QGS. The ends were cut back, 9 bases at V and 2 bases at J, with 40 bases in the middle. The CDR3 sequence is CALGLTTRLPRGLGTGTDKLIF. The CDR3 bases are TGTGCTCTGGGGTTAACCACGCGCCTTCCCAGGGGCCTGGGGACAGGGACCGATAAACTCATCTTT.

This clone was picked up a small number of times. The rearrangement links TRDV2 to TRDJ1; weak D call: TRDD3 (5 bases). V lost 0 bases, J lost 0 bases, and 19 bases lay in between. The CDR3 loop spans 18 amino acids. Germline V gives CDR1 GEAIGNYY, CDR2 EKD. The CDR3 DNA reads TGTGCCTGTGACACCGTTGGGGAAAGGTGGGGCCACACCGATAAACTCATCTTT. Translation gives CACDTVGERWGHTDKLIF.

The genes are TRDV1 and TRDJ1; the match to TRDD3 covers 7 bases. This CDR3 comprises 20 residues. V was pared by 0 bases and J by 2 bases, with 18 bases of the junction left unmatched. CDR1 and CDR2 (germline): TSWWSYY, QGS. The CDR3 DNA reads as TGTGCTCTTGGGGAACTGACCCCTAGGGGAGTCTGGGGGTGGACCGATAAACTCATCTTT. Protein sequence: CALGELTPRGVWGWTDKLIF.

This clone was observed a handful of times. The chain links TRDV1 to TRDJ1; D perhaps matches TRDD3 (5 bases). The CDR3 totals 18 residues. In germline, CDR1 is TSWWSYY, CDR2 QGS. V was clipped by 2 bases and J by 6 bases, with 25 bases between them. The CDR3 region is CALGEVGPGPPSPYKLIF. CDR3 sequence (DNA): TGTGCTCTTGGGGAAGTAGGGCCTGGGCCCCCGTCTCCATATAAACTCATCTTT.

As concerns this clone: The junction does not match germline at one end; this may be a read error. The chain is built from TRDV2 and TRDJ1, with D unresolved. CDR3 length: 11 amino acids. Per the germline V gene, CDR1 is GEAIGNYY and CDR2 is EKD. CDR3 in amino acids: CACDTVAGPFF. The DNA for the CDR3 is TGTGCCTGTGACACGGTGGCTGGACCGTTTTTT.

This clone came up a few times. V usage is TRDV1 and J usage is TRDJ1, with no clear D. The CDR3 is made up of 18 amino acids. V was pared by 6 bases and J by 0 bases, with 23 bases between. Germline V lookup: CDR1 TSWWSYY, CDR2 QGS. CDR3 residues: CALGALTTPEKYTDKLIF. In DNA, the CDR3 is TGTGCTCTTGGAGCCCTCACCACACCCGAAAAGTACACCGATAAACTCATCTTT.